The clone carrying this T cell receptor (beta chain) was found a few times. Antigen specificity is unknown. The data were taken from a study of identical twins. From the 5' RACE reads, TCRdb called clonotypes with MiXCR, one entry per CDR3 protein. The data hold 200,000 to 250,000 distinct CDR3 sequences, with roughly 12% observed a single time. V was pared by 0 bases and J by 3 bases, with 12 bases between. Germline V gene data show CDR1 as MNHEY and CDR2 as SVGAGI. CDR3 size: 15 residues. General study results and limits: Models underestimated TCR alpha sharing (out-of-frame) in monozygotic twins. Alpha sequences that were out-of-frame and twin-shared showed an excess of low generation probability.

The same data also went into a second study, on yellow fever vaccine responses in identical twins.

This chain uses TRBV6-5 with TRBJ2-7; a possible D gene is TRBD2 (6 bases). The sequenced material came from memory (CD45RO+) T cells sorted from blood. This TCR was recovered from a woman aged 18 to 35 in good health. The CDR3 coding sequence is TGTGCCAGCAGTTACTCCGGGACTGACTACTACGAGCAGTACTTC. Protein product: CASSYSGTDYYEQYF.